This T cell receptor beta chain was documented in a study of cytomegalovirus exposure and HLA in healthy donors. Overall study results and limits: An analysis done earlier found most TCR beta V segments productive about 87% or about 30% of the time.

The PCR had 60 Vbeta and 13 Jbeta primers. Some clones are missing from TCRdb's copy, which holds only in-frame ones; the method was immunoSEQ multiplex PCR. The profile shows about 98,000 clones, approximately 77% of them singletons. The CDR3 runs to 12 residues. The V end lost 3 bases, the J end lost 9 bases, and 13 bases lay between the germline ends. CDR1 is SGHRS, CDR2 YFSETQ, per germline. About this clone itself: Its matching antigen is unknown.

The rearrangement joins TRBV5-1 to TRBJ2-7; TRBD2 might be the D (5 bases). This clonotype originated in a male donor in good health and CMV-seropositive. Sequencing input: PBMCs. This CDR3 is CASSSHSEAQYF. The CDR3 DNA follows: TGCGCCAGCAGCTCACATAGCGAGGCGCAGTACTTC. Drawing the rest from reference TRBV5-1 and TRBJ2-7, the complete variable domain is KAGVTQTPRYLIKTRGQQVTLSCSPISGHRSVSWYQQTPGQGLQFLFEYFSETQRNKGNFPGRFSGRQFSNSRSEMNVSTLELGDSALYLCASSSHSEAQYFGPGTRLTVT.